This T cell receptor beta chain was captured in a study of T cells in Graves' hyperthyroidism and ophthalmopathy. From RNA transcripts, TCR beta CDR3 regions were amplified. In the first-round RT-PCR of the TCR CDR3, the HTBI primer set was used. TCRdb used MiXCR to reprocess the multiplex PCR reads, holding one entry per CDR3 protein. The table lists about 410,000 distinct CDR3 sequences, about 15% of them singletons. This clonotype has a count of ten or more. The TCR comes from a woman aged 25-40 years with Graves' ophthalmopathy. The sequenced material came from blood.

The CDR3: CASSPRTGATEAFF. DNA for the CDR3: TGTGCCAGCAGCCCTAGGACAGGTGCCACTGAAGCTTTCTTT. The genes are TRBV11-2 and TRBJ1-1, with 7 nucleotides matching TRBD1. This CDR3 has 14 residues. V dropped 5 bases and J dropped 4; count of bases not matched to a gene: 7. CDR1 and CDR2 from the germline V gene are SGHAT and FQNNGV.